This is a list of T cell receptor beta chains from one sample in a study of blood T cell repertoires in COVID-19. Only in-frame clones appear in the TCRdb table, and some are missing; sequencing was by immunoSEQ multiplex PCR. The repertoire has over 250,000 clones, 70% to 90% of them found once; the top ten carry around 10%. Sequencing was performed on peripheral blood. The receptors come from an older woman with acute or convalescent COVID-19. Both conserved end residues are part of each CDR3. Fields, in order: V gene, J gene, D gene, clone size, CDR3 DNA, CDR3 protein. The D gene is left open where the match is weak. Some rows have no size entry. The others give once, few or many, or a class for an expanded clone.

TRBV28	TRBJ1-1	.	.	TGTGCCAGCGGATCCCAGGGCGGGAACACTGAAGCTTTCTTT	CASGSQGGNTEAFF
TRBV7-3	TRBJ2-5	.	.	TGTGCCAGCAGCTCCACGGGCCCAGGGGAGACCCAGTACTTC	CASSSTGPGETQYF
TRBV7-9	TRBJ1-3	TRBD1	.	TGTGCCAGCAGCTTAGAAGGGACAGGGAACACCATATATTTT	CASSLEGTGNTIYF
TRBV25-1	TRBJ1-2	.	.	TGTGCCAGCAGTGACTCTGTAGTCCGTGGCTACACCTTC	CASSDSVVRGYTF
TRBV19	TRBJ1-2	TRBD1	.	TGTGCCAGTAGTAAGGACAGGGGCTTGAGCTACACCTTC	CASSKDRGLSYTF
TRBV7-9	TRBJ2-3	TRBD1	.	TGTGCCAGCGACTGGACAGGGACGACAGATACGCAGTATTTT	CASDWTGTTDTQYF
TRBV6-5	TRBJ2-3	TRBD1	.	TGTGCCAGCAGTCAGGGGGTGGGTACGCAGTATTTT	CASSQGVGTQYF
TRBV7-6	TRBJ2-4	.	.	TGTGCCAGCAGCTCGCCGTTACAGAGAAACATTCAGTACTTC	CASSSPLQRNIQYF
TRBV11-3	TRBJ2-4	.	.	TGTGCCAGCAGCCAGGGGGGAGACATTCAGTACTTC	CASSQGGDIQYF
TRBV10-3	TRBJ2-5	TRBD2	.	TGTGCCATCAGTGAGGGTCCAGCGGGGGGGCGAGAGACCCAGTACTTC	CAISEGPAGGRETQYF
TRBV7-2	TRBJ1-1	TRBD1	.	TGTGCCAGCAGCTGGGACAGGCAAAACACTGAAGCTTTCTTT	CASSWDRQNTEAFF
TRBV2	TRBJ1-1	.	.	TGTGCCAGCAGTGAGGCCCTTGTAGAAGCTTTCTTT	CASSEALVEAFF
TRBV18	TRBJ1-4	.	.	TGTGCCAGCTCACCTGGGGCGGGATATAATGAAAAACTGTTTTTT	CASSPGAGYNEKLFF
TRBV3-1/TRBV3-2	TRBJ1-3	.	few	TGTGCCAGCAGCCAAGAGGCAGGGACTGGAAACACCATATATTTT	CASSQEAGTGNTIYF
TRBV7-2	TRBJ2-2	TRBD1	.	TGTGCCAGCAGCTTAGGTGCAGGGGGCTATCCCGGGGAGCTGTTTTTT	CASSLGAGGYPGELFF
TRBV7-8	TRBJ1-4	.	.	TGTGCCAGCAGGACCGACAGTTACTTTAATGAAAAACTGTTTTTT	CASRTDSYFNEKLFF
TRBV7-9	TRBJ2-3	.	.	TGTGCCAGCAGCTTAGCAGCTCAAGATACGCAGTATTTT	CASSLAAQDTQYF
TRBV7-8	TRBJ2-7	TRBD1	.	TGTGCCAGCAGCCAAAACAGGGGCGAGCAGTACTTC	CASSQNRGEQYF
TRBV3-1/TRBV3-2	TRBJ1-2	.	.	TGTGCCAGCAGCGCGAGCGGGTCTCGCAGGGGCTACACCTTC	CASSASGSRRGYTF
TRBV5-5	TRBJ1-1	.	few	TGTGCCAGCAGCTGGACCGGAGGTACCGACACTGAAGCTTTCTTT	CASSWTGGTDTEAFF
TRBV11-2	TRBJ1-2	TRBD1	.	TGTGCCAGCAGCACCAACAGGGGATACGCCTATGGCTACACCTTC	CASSTNRGYAYGYTF
TRBV6-2/TRBV6-3	TRBJ2-3	.	.	TGTGCCAGCAGTCTCCGACAGTTCACAGATACGCAGTATTTT	CASSLRQFTDTQYF
TRBV19	TRBJ1-5	.	.	TGTGCCAGTAGTATGGGGCACCCACTTGGGGTAATTCAGCCCCAGCATTTT	CASSMGHPLGVIQPQHF
TRBV9	TRBJ1-2	TRBD1	.	TGTGCCAGCAGAGCCGGGACAGGGGGCTATGGCTACACCTTC	CASRAGTGGYGYTF
TRBV7-9	TRBJ1-1	TRBD1	.	TGTGCCAGCAGGCGGACAGGTGGCGAAGCTTTCTTT	CASRRTGGEAFF
TRBV4-2	TRBJ1-4	TRBD1	.	TGTGCCAGCAGCCTAGACAGGGGAGACGAAAAACTGTTTTTT	CASSLDRGDEKLFF
TRBV2	TRBJ1-2	.	.	TGTGCCAGCAGTGCCGAAGGGGTCCCCTATGGCTACACCTTC	CASSAEGVPYGYTF
TRBV5-5	TRBJ2-7	.	.	TGTGCCAGCAGCGGACACTATACCTACGAGCAGTACTTC	CASSGHYTYEQYF